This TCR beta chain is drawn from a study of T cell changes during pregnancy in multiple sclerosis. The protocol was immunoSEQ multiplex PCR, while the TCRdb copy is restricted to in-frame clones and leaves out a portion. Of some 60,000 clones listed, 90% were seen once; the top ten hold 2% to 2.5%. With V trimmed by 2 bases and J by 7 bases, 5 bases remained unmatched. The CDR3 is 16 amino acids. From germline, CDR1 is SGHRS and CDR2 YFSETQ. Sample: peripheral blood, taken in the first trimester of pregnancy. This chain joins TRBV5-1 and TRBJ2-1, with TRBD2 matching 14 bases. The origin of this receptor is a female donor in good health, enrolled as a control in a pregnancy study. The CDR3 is CASSFGLAGGWNEQFF. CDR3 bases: TGCGCCAGCAGCTTCGGACTAGCGGGGGGCTGGAATGAGCAGTTCTTC.